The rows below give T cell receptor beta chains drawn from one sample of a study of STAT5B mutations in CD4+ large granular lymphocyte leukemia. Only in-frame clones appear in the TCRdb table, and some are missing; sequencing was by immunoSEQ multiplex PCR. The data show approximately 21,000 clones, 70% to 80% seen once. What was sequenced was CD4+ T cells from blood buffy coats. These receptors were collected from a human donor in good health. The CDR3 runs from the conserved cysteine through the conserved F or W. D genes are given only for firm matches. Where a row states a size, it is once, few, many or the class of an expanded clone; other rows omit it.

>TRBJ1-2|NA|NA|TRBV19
TGTGCCAGTAGTATAGGGAGGGAGCATGGCTACACCTTC
CASSIGREHGYTF
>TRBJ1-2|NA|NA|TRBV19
TGTGCCAGTAGTATAGAAGGCAGACACTATGGCTACACCTTC
CASSIEGRHYGYTF
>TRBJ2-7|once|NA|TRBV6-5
TGTGCCAGCAGTGCATCATGGGGTATAGGGGAGCAGTACTTC
CASSASWGIGEQYF
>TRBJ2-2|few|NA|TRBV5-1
TGCGCCAGCAGCCGGGAAGGGGCCGGGGAGCTGTTTTTT
CASSREGAGELFF
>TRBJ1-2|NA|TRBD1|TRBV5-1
TGCGCCAGCAGCCACGGACAGGGTAACTATGGCTACACCTTC
CASSHGQGNYGYTF
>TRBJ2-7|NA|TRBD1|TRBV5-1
TGCGCCAGCAGCTTAACCGGGACAGGGAGAAACGAGCAGTACTTC
CASSLTGTGRNEQYF
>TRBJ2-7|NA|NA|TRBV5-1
TGCGCCAGCAGCTACGGACTTAATTACGAGCAGTACTTC
CASSYGLNYEQYF
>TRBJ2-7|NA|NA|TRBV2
TGTGCCAGCAGTCCACAGGGGGGGTCCTACGAGCAGTACTTC
CASSPQGGSYEQYF
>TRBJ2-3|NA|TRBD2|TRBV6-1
TGTGCCAGCAGTAAGACTAGCGGGATTGCAGATACGCAGTATTTT
CASSKTSGIADTQYF
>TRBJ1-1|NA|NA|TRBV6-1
TGTGCCAGCAGTGATCAGGGTGAAGCTTTCTTT
CASSDQGEAFF
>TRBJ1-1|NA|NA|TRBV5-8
TGTGCCAGCAGCTTCGATAACAGGGCCTCGAACACTGAAGCTTTCTTT
CASSFDNRASNTEAFF
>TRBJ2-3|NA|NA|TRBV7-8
TGTGCCAGCAGCTTAGCGCTAGCGGATACGCAGTATTTT
CASSLALADTQYF
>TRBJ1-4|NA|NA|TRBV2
TGTGCCAGCAGTACCGACAGAGTCGCTAATGAAAAACTGTTTTTT
CASSTDRVANEKLFF
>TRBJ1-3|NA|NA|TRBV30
TGTGCCTGGAGTGTAATTGGGTCCATATATTTT
CAWSVIGSIYF
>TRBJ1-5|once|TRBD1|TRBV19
TGTGCCAGTAGTATAGATGGAGGGACAGGGATTCAGCCCCAGCATTTT
CASSIDGGTGIQPQHF
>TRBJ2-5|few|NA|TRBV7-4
TGTGCCAGCAGCTCTTGGACGCCTGTACTGGTTCAAGAGACCCAGTACTTC
CASSSWTPVLVQETQYF
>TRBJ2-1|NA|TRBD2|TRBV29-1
TGCAGCGGTAGGCTAGCGGGAGGGCCCTATGAGCAGTTCTTC
CSGRLAGGPYEQFF
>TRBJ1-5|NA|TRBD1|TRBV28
TGTGCCAGCAGTCCCGGGACAGGGTATAGCAATCAGCCCCAGCATTTT
CASSPGTGYSNQPQHF
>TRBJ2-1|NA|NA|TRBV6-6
TGTGCCAGCTGCAGTAGGCAAGCCCGGGACAATGAGCAGTTCTTC
CASCSRQARDNEQFF
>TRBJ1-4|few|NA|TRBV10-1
TGCGCCAGCAGTGAACCAGGGGAGGGCGAAAAACTGTTTTTT
CASSEPGEGEKLFF
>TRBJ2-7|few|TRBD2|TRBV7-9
TGTGCCAGCAGCTTAGAGGGCGGGAGGCACTCCTACGAGCAGTACTTC
CASSLEGGRHSYEQYF
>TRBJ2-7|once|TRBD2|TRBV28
TGTGCCAGCAGTTTCTTAGAGGGGGGGACTAGCGGGAGGATCGGCGAGCAGTACTTC
CASSFLEGGTSGRIGEQYF
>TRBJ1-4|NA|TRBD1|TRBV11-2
TGTGCCAGCAGCTGGGGGACAGGGAATGAAAAACTGTTTTTT
CASSWGTGNEKLFF
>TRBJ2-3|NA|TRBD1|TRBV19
TGTGCCAGTAGTCCTCGACAGGGGACGACAGATACGCAGTATTTT
CASSPRQGTTDTQYF
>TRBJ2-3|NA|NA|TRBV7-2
TGTGCCAGCAGCTTACGAGGTTCTGGCCGCACAGATACGCAGTATTTT
CASSLRGSGRTDTQYF
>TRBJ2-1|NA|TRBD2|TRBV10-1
TGCGCCAGCAGTGCTAGCGGGATCCCCAATGAGCAGTTCTTC
CASSASGIPNEQFF
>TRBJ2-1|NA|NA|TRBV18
TGTGCCAGCTCACCCGCTTCGGGCAATGAGCAGTTCTTC
CASSPASGNEQFF
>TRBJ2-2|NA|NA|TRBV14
TGTGCCAGCAGCCCCCTACGCACCGGGGAGCTGTTTTTT
CASSPLRTGELFF
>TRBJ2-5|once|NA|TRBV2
TGTGCCAGCAAGGGGAAGGCAGGCCTTCAAGAGACCCAGTACTTC
CASKGKAGLQETQYF
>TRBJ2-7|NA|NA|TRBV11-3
TGTGCCAGCAGCTTAGTACCCTACGAGCAGTACTTC
CASSLVPYEQYF
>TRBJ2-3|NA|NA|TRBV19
TGTGCCAGTACCGCGGAACCCCGCACAGATACGCAGTATTTT
CASTAEPRTDTQYF
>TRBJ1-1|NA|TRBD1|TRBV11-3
TGTGCCAGCAGCTTCACAGGGGCCACTGAAGCTTTCTTT
CASSFTGATEAFF
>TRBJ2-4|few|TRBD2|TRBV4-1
TGCGCCAGCAGCCAAGAATTACAGCGGGAGGTGGACATTCAGTACTTC
CASSQELQREVDIQYF
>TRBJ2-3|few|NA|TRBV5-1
TGCGCCAGCAGCCAACAGCGAGATACGCAGTATTTT
CASSQQRDTQYF
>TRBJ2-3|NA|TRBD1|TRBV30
TGTGCCTGGAGTGGAGGGACAGGGGCCACAGATACGCAGTATTTT
CAWSGGTGATDTQYF
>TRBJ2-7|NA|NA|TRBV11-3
TGTGCCAGCAGTCAGTACTACGAGCAGTACTTC
CASSQYYEQYF
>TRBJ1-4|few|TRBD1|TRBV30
TGTGCCTGGGACGCAGGACAGGGGTTCCGAAAACTGTTTTTT
CAWDAGQGFRKLFF
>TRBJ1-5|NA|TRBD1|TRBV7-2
TGTGCCAGCAGTTCAATCCGGGACAGACGAAATCAGCCCCAGCATTTT
CASSSIRDRRNQPQHF
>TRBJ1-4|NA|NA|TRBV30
TGTGCCTGGAGTGTAGCACAGGCCGAAAAACTGTTTTTT
CAWSVAQAEKLFF
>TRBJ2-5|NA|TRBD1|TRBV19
TGTGCCAGTACCGAAACAGGGGGAGATCAGGAGACCCAGTACTTC
CASTETGGDQETQYF
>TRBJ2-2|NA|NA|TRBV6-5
TGTGCCAGCAGTCCTTCGACCATATACACCGGGGAGCTGTTTTTT
CASSPSTIYTGELFF